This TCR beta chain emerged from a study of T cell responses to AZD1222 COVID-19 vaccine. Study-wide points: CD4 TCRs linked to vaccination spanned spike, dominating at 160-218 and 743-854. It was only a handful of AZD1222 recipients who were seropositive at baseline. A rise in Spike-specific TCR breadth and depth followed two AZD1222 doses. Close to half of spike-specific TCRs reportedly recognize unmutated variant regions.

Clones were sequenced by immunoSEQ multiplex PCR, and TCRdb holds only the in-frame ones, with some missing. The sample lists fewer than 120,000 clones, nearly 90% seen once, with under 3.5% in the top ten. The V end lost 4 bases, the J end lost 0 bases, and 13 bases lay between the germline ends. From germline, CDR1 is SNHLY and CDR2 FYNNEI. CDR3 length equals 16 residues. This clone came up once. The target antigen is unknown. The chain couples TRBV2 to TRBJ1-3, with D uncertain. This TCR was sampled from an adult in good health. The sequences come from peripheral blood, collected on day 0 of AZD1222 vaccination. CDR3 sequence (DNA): TGTGCCAGCAGTGGTGGAGAGGGCGTCTCTGGAAACACCATATATTTT. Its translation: CASSGGEGVSGNTIYF.